The clone carrying this T cell receptor (beta chain) has just a few counts. Its specificity is not known. TCRdb re-derived calls from the 5' RACE reads in MiXCR, one entry per CDR3 protein. This sample has under 150,000 distinct CDR3 sequences, with 19% found just once. This sample is part of a study of human T cells and chemical hapten exposure. Overall study findings and caveats: TCRs at a frequency above 1 in 1000 stayed unchanged with DPC sensitization.

Unfractionated whole blood yielded total RNA. The TCR originated in a human donor in good health.

The CDR3 loop reads CSVDGGTDTQYF. For the CDR3, the DNA is TGCAGCGTTGATGGGGGGACAGATACGCAGTATTTT. The V call is TRBV29-1, the J call TRBJ2-3; TRBD2 might be the D (6 bases). CDR3 length equals 12 residues. The ends were cut back, 3 bases at V and 3 bases at J, with 7 bases in the middle. CDR1 is SQVTM and CDR2 is ANQGSEA in the germline V gene.